This entry is about one T cell receptor beta chain. The antigen is unknown. TCRdb reanalysed the 5' RACE reads using MiXCR and keeps one entry per CDR3 protein. This table has about 320,000 distinct CDR3 sequences, 9.5% to 15% appearing once. The sample is drawn from a study of T cells after yellow fever vaccination. Findings of the study overall: Most clones from primary vaccination resurfaced after the booster (roughly 96% CD4, around 90% CD8).

The germline V gene has CDR1 MNHNY and CDR2 SVGAGI (reference sequence). Trimming shortened V by 0 bases and J by 5 bases, and 16 bases separated the two germline ends. This CDR3 comprises 16 residues. Sequenced here: CD4+ T cells sorted from PBMCs, sampled 15 days after the yellow fever booster vaccination. This TCR was recovered from a man younger than 30 who received the YFV17D yellow fever vaccine. The genes are TRBV6-6 and TRBJ2-5, with a weak D call TRBD1 (6 bases). This chain's CDR3 is CASSYSIRGPQETQYF. DNA of the CDR3: TGTGCCAGCAGTTACTCGATCAGGGGCCCTCAGGAGACCCAGTACTTC.